This T cell receptor (beta chain) was obtained from a study of beta chain features in type 1 diabetes (dated 2018 in TCRdb). About the study as a whole: Mean age, gender distribution, total cell number and subset yield did not differ between patients and healthy donors. A total of about 110,000,000 sorted cells were examined across all samples, and a strong correlation was observed between cell number per subset and RNA yield. In the study, TCRB repertoires of sorted circulating CD4+ T cell subsets from recently diagnosed type 1 diabetes patients were compared with those of matched healthy donors. Regulatory and stem cell-like memory subsets were obtained from only 8 patients and roughly 8 healthy donors, while naive and central memory subsets were obtained from all 30 or so donors.

The entire amount of isolated RNA was reverse transcribed using the High Capacity cDNA Reverse Transcription Kit, so the sequenced TCRB transcripts were expressed ones. Deep immunoSEQ sequencing was applied to naive, central memory and regulatory T cell samples, giving an average of roughly 3.3 million total reads per sample. After sorted cells were lysed in RLT buffer, RNA was extracted with DNase-treated RNeasy Micro or Mini kits, with the choice depending on cell number. To prevent cross-contamination, each cell subset was processed individually, whereas patient and healthy donor samples were processed jointly. The immunoSEQ multiplex PCR was used to amplify TCRB sequences from cDNA, generating 87-bp fragments that spanned the CDR3 region. Sequencing of the amplicons was performed on the Illumina HiSeq platform. Per the authors' processing: PCR bias was corrected computationally using synthetic template baselines, and reads within Hamming distance 2 were collapsed, with unmergeable singletons discarded. Reads were aligned against IMGT to assign V, D and J genes, CDR3 length and insertions or deletions at six rearrangement sites. Clonotype counts were normalized to sorted cell number within each subset before computing true diversity and Gini coefficients with the tcR R package. Repertoire sharing was quantified using the overlap coefficient calculated on TCRB nucleotide sequences. Out-of-frame TCRB sequences from naive cells were analyzed to stand in for the pre-selection repertoire. TCRdb obtained this table from immuneACCESS and retained in-frame rearrangements with V and J assigned. These tables miss some clones; where compared with another copy, unresolved V genes account for less than half of the shortfall, and the remainder is unexplained. V and J calls and clone size are copied from that table; D and trimming were computed from the DNA. Within this sample are 680,000 or so clones, with 10% to 15% of them counted one time only. The ten biggest clones cover approximately 0.022% of the sample.

From its cysteine to its phenylalanine, the CDR3 spans 17 amino acids. Only the CDR3 region is kept as DNA, spanning 51 bases read in frame from base 1. The junction shows trimming of 0 bases on V and 4 bases on J, plus 18 bases between the germline ends. Based on the germline V gene, the CDR1 and CDR2 sequences are SGHAT and FQNNGV. Each donor gave one peripheral blood draw, roughly 110 mL on average, collected into heparinised tubes. A BD FACSAria II and a panel including CD45RO, CCR7, CD25, CD127, CD95 and CD27 were used to sort naive, central memory, regulatory and stem cell-like memory CD4+ T cells. All sorted populations exceeded 95% purity. PBMCs were isolated immediately by Lymphoprep density gradient centrifugation and stained directly without culture. To minimize batch effects, samples were stained and sorted in pairs, one healthy donor with one patient per experiment. This clone is a singleton in its sample. Its recognized antigen is unknown. The sample holds no much larger clone one base away, and base qualities are not on file.

Summary of the overall study and its limitations: Type 1 diabetes patients showed a moderate but significant shortening of TCRB CDR3 length in all four CD4+ subsets. Only small numbers of individuals were included in the HLA sub-analyses, which left unresolved whether HLA type had any influence on TCRB rearrangement. Patients with type 1 diabetes made fewer insertions and deleted more nucleotides at VDJ recombination sites, implying thymic rearrangement abnormalities. Naive, central memory and regulatory TCRB repertoires appeared to be more similar among patients than among healthy donors. Because cDNA was sequenced instead of genomic DNA, highly expressing activated cells could be over-represented, though the groups showed no difference in activation or CD3 levels. Shorter templates might have been favored by PCR, but patient and control samples were amplified and corrected together, so both groups would have been affected equally by any skew.

Input material: naive CD4+ T cells from blood. This sample's cell subset or site label indicates: true naive CD4+ T cells. The TCR comes from a man in his late teens or twenties with type 1 diabetes. The sequence is built from TRBV11-2 and TRBJ1-2; the D gene is possibly TRBD1, with 5 bases matching. At the DNA level, the sequence is TGTGCCAGCAGCTTAGATGTCGGGCAGGGCACCTTCTATGGCTACACCTTC. The resulting protein is CASSLDVGQGTFYGYTF.